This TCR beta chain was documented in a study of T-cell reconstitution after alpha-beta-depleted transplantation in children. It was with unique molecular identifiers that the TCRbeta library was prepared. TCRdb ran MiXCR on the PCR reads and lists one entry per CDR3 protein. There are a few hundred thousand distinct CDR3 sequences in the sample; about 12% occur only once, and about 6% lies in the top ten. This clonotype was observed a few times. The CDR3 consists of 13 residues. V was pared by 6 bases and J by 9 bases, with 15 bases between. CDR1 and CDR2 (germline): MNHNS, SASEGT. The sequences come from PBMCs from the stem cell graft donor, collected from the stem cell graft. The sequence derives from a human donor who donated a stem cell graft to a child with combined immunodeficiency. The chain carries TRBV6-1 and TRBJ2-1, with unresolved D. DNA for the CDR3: TGTGCCAGCAGCCCCAGTCTCGCGATTGAGCAGTTCTTC. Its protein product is CASSPSLAIEQFF.